The present T cell receptor beta chain was sequenced within a study of STAT5B mutations in CD4+ large granular lymphocyte leukemia. Study in general: Anti-CD4 microbead selection came after CD8+ cell depletion in cryopreserved samples.

Sequencing was performed with immunoSEQ multiplex PCR; in TCRdb, only in-frame clones are kept and a portion is missing. Of 1,000 or so clones detected, roughly 74% appear once; the ten largest clones hold over 75%. Germline CDR1 is MNHEY and CDR2 is SVGAGI. CDR3 size: 12 residues. V lost 2 bases to trimming and J lost 10 bases, with 11 bases between them. Depending on availability, patient cells were bead-separated fractions or unselected PBMC. The sequencing sample was made of PBMCs. This chain connects TRBV6-5 to TRBJ1-2; D might be TRBD1 (6 bases). The sequence derives from a man in his fifties or sixties with CD4+ T-cell large granular lymphocyte leukemia. CDR3 amino acids: CASSYAGDVYTF. Written as DNA, the CDR3 is TGTGCCAGCAGTTACGCAGGGGATGTCTACACCTTC.